The rows below give T cell receptor beta chains drawn from one sample of a study of T cells after yellow fever vaccination. TCRdb itself ran the 5' RACE reads through MiXCR, one entry per CDR3 protein. The sample contains 200,000 to 300,000 distinct CDR3 sequences, roughly 3.7% of which appear only once. Sequences were derived from PBMCs, sampled 15 days after the yellow fever booster vaccination. The source is a man between 18 and 35 years old who received the YFV17D yellow fever vaccine. CDR3s include the opening cysteine and the closing phenylalanine or tryptophan. The D gene is left open where the match is weak. Clone size appears in some rows only: once, few, many, or a class for an expanded clone.

-,TRBJ2-5,many,TRBV29-1,CSGRAPGPLGGEETQYF,TGCAGCGGCAGGGCCCCAGGGCCACTTGGAGGGGAAGAGACCCAGTACTTC
TRBD2,TRBJ2-7,many,TRBV4-3,CASSQGLGDYVPYF,TGCGCCAGCAGCCAAGGTCTGGGGGACTACGTCCCGTACTTC
-,TRBJ2-3,many,TRBV4-2,CASSQVGQPLGDTQYF,TGTGCCAGCAGCCAAGTGGGGCAACCCCTGGGAGATACGCAGTATTTT
-,TRBJ1-5,many,TRBV4-1,CASSLGRGGGQPQHF,TGCGCCAGCAGCCTCGGCCGGGGGGGGGGTCAGCCCCAGCATTTT
-,TRBJ1-6,many,TRBV7-9,CASSLGGATLSPLHF,TGTGCCAGCAGCCTAGGCGGGGCCACACTATCACCCCTCCACTTT
TRBD1,TRBJ2-5,many,TRBV6-2/TRBV6-3,CASAGQGEGLRETQYF,TGTGCCAGCGCTGGACAGGGGGAGGGCTTGCGAGAGACCCAGTACTTC
-,TRBJ1-1,many,TRBV6-1,CASSEVRDTEAFF,TGTGCCAGCAGTGAAGTACGGGACACTGAAGCTTTCTTT
-,TRBJ1-2,many,TRBV11-2,CASSAPGGGYGYTF,TGTGCCAGCAGCGCCCCCGGGGGAGGCTATGGCTACACCTTC
-,TRBJ2-6,many,TRBV5-1,CASSLGVRTSGANVLIF,TGCGCCAGCAGCTTGGGAGTCAGGACCTCTGGGGCCAACGTCCTGATTTTC
TRBD1,TRBJ1-4,many,TRBV6-1,CAGAGGHGTGNEKLFF,TGTGCCGGCGCCGGGGGACACGGGACAGGGAACGAAAAACTGTTTTTT
-,TRBJ1-4,many,TRBV5-1,CASSSGSSGRLNEKLFF,TGCGCCAGCAGCTCGGGGTCCTCAGGGCGGCTGAATGAAAAACTGTTTTTT
-,TRBJ1-1,many,TRBV7-3,CASSLQAGTEAFF,TGTGCCAGCAGCTTACAGGCAGGGACCGAAGCTTTCTTT
-,TRBJ1-5,many,TRBV27,CASSLQGSNQPQHF,TGTGCCAGCAGCCTTCAGGGTAGCAATCAGCCCCAGCATTTT
-,TRBJ1-5,many,TRBV20-1,CSAAGGGQPQHF,TGCAGCGCAGCGGGGGGCGGCCAGCCCCAGCATTTT
-,TRBJ1-1,many,TRBV7-9,CASSFEAFF,TGTGCCAGCAGCTTTGAAGCTTTCTTT
-,TRBJ1-1,many,TRBV5-1,CASSPRTGRLNEAFF,TGCGCCAGCAGCCCTAGAACAGGGAGACTTAATGAAGCTTTCTTT
-,TRBJ1-6,many,TRBV6-5,CASRGPGSYNSPLHF,TGTGCCAGCAGAGGCCCGGGGTCCTATAATTCACCCCTCCACTTT
-,TRBJ2-1,many,TRBV5-5,CASSLVGREQFF,TGTGCCAGCAGCTTGGTCGGTAGGGAGCAGTTCTTC
-,TRBJ2-3,many,TRBV5-1,CASSWTGGRAPDTQYF,TGCGCCAGCAGCTGGACCGGGGGACGAGCGCCCGATACGCAGTATTTT
-,TRBJ1-2,few,TRBV19,CASSVRAGGDGYTF,TGTGCCAGTAGCGTACGAGCCGGAGGGGATGGCTACACCTTC
-,TRBJ2-3,many,TRBV4-2,CASSQEAGGGATDTQYF,TGTGCCAGCAGCCAAGAGGCCGGCGGAGGGGCAACAGATACGCAGTATTTT
-,TRBJ2-3,-,TRBV20-1,CSASRRAGRSTDTQYF,TGCAGTGCTAGCCGGCGTGCAGGCCGTAGCACAGATACGCAGTATTTT
-,TRBJ1-2,many,TRBV3-1,CASSQQSRGWGYGYTF,TGTGCCAGCAGCCAACAAAGCAGGGGTTGGGGCTATGGCTACACCTTC
-,TRBJ1-2,many,TRBV7-9,CASSLPSGVGGYTF,TGTGCCAGCAGCTTACCCTCGGGGGTAGGGGGCTACACCTTC
-,TRBJ2-2,many,TRBV29-1,CSVFFTGELFF,TGCAGCGTTTTTTTCACCGGGGAGCTGTTTTTT
TRBD1,TRBJ2-2,many,TRBV5-1,CASSSQGPNTGELFF,TGCGCCAGCAGCTCACAGGGGCCTAACACCGGGGAGCTGTTTTTT
TRBD1,TRBJ1-6,many,TRBV7-8,CASSSPRGQGWSPLHF,TGTGCCAGCAGCTCGCCGCGAGGACAGGGGTGGTCACCCCTCCACTTT
-,TRBJ1-5,many,TRBV19,CASTPHIGTVCNQPQHF,TGTGCCAGTACCCCCCATATAGGGACGGTATGCAATCAGCCCCAGCATTTT
-,TRBJ1-5,few,TRBV20-1,CSARKEYSPNQPQHF,TGCAGTGCTAGGAAGGAGTACTCCCCCAATCAGCCCCAGCATTTT
-,TRBJ1-6,many,TRBV12-3/TRBV12-4,CASSFWGGDSPLHF,TGTGCCAGCAGTTTCTGGGGTGGGGATTCACCCCTCCACTTT
TRBD2,TRBJ2-3,many,TRBV7-6,CASSLAPPLAGGPDTQYF,TGTGCCAGCAGCTTAGCGCCCCCACTAGCGGGGGGGCCGGATACGCAGTATTTT
TRBD2,TRBJ2-3,many,TRBV20-1,CSARGSGGADTQYF,TGCAGTGCTAGAGGTAGCGGGGGAGCAGATACGCAGTATTTT
TRBD1,TRBJ1-1,many,TRBV30,CAWTPGTGDSTEAFF,TGTGCCTGGACACCCGGGACAGGAGATAGCACTGAAGCTTTCTTT
-,TRBJ2-1,many,TRBV29-1,CSVEMGVVEQFF,TGCAGCGTTGAAATGGGGGTGGTTGAGCAGTTCTTC
-,TRBJ2-5,many,TRBV30,CAWSIGQETQYF,TGTGCCTGGAGTATAGGGCAAGAGACCCAGTACTTC
-,TRBJ2-5,many,TRBV7-3,CASSLTGTRETQYF,TGTGCCAGCAGCTTAACGGGCACAAGGGAGACCCAGTACTTC
TRBD1,TRBJ2-3,many,TRBV29-1,CSATTGGTNTQYF,TGCAGCGCTACGACAGGGGGAACCAATACGCAGTATTTT
-,TRBJ1-2,many,TRBV7-9,CASSLVQGSGYTF,TGTGCCAGCAGCTTAGTACAGGGAAGTGGCTACACCTTC
-,TRBJ1-1,many,TRBV10-3,CAISESTGTGNTEAFF,TGTGCCATCAGTGAGTCGACAGGCACCGGGAACACTGAAGCTTTCTTT
-,TRBJ2-3,many,TRBV5-1,CASSLRTGPGSTDTQYF,TGCGCCAGCAGCCTACGGACTGGTCCCGGGAGTACAGATACGCAGTATTTT